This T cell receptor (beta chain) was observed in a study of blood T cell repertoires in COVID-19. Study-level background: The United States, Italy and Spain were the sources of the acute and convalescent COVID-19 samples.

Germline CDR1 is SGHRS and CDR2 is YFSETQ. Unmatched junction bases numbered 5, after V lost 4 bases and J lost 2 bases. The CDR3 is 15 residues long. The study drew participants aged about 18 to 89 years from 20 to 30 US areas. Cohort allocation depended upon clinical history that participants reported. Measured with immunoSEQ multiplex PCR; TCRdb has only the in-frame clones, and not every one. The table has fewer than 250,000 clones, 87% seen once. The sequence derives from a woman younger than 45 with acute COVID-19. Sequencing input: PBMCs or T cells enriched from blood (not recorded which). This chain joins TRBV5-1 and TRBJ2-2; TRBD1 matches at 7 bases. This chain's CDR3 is CASSVQGQNTGELFF. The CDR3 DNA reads TGCGCCAGCAGCGTACAGGGGCAAAACACCGGGGAGCTGTTTTTT.